This T cell receptor beta chain was found in a study of kidney transplant recipient with SARS-CoV-2 infection. A single record per CDR3 protein comes from TCRdb applying MiXCR to the reads. The data contain about 250,000 distinct CDR3 sequences, 29% of them singletons. This clonotype has at least ten counts. This CDR3 contains 11 residues. Trimming stripped 7 bases from V and 10 bases from J, with 13 bases between. Per the germline V gene, CDR1 is LNHDA and CDR2 is SQIVND (reference sequence). J is TRBJ1-1 and V is TRBV19; TRBD1 might be the D (5 bases). Sequenced here: a blood sample, sampled at baseline and on roughly day 110 from a kidney transplant recipient. The sequence was obtained from a male patient between 25 and 40 years old who had COVID-19 and was a kidney transplant recipient. The graft donor may be the source of some T cells. CDR3 DNA sequence: TGTGCCAGTACCTCTGGGGGGGGAGCTTTCTTT. It yields the protein CASTSGGGAFF.